This T cell receptor (beta chain) originates from a study of T cells in narcolepsy. Study conclusions and caveats: Reportedly, autoreactive clonotypes were serially detected in patients' blood but not controls'. No autoreactive T cell clone sequences appeared in some memory CD4+ repertoires.

The method was immunoSEQ multiplex PCR; TCRdb's version includes in-frame clones alone and lacks a portion of them. Found here are under 35,000 clones, roughly four fifths of them singletons; the top ten hold 2.6%. As for this clone: Its antigen is still unknown.

Germline V gene sequence: CDR1 SGHTA, CDR2 FQGNSA. This CDR3 has 16 residues. V was pared by 5 bases and J by 4 bases, with 18 bases between. The J gene is TRBJ1-3, the V gene TRBV7-2, with D perhaps matching TRBD1 (5 bases). The source material was CD45RA- memory CD4+ T cells from PBMCs. The sequence was obtained from a human donor with narcolepsy. The CDR3 nucleotides read TGTGCCAGCAGCCTCGGGGGACTTAATTTGGGAAACACCATATATTTT. This sequence encodes CASSLGGLNLGNTIYF.